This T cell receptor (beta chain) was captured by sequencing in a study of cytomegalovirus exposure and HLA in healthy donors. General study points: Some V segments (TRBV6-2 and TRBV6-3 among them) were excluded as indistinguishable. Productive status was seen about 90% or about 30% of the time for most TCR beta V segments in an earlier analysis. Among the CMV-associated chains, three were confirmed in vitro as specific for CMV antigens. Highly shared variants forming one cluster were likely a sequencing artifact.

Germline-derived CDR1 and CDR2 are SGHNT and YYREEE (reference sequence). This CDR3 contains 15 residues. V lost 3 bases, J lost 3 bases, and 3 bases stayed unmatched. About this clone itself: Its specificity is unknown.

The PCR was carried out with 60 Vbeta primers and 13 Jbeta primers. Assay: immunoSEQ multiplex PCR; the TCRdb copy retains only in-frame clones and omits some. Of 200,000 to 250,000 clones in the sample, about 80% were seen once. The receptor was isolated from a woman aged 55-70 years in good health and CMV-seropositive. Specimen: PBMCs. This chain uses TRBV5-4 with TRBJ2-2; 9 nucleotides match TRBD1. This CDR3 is CASSSGQGYTGELFF. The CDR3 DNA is TGTGCCAGCAGCTCGGGACAGGGTTACACCGGGGAGCTGTTTTTT.